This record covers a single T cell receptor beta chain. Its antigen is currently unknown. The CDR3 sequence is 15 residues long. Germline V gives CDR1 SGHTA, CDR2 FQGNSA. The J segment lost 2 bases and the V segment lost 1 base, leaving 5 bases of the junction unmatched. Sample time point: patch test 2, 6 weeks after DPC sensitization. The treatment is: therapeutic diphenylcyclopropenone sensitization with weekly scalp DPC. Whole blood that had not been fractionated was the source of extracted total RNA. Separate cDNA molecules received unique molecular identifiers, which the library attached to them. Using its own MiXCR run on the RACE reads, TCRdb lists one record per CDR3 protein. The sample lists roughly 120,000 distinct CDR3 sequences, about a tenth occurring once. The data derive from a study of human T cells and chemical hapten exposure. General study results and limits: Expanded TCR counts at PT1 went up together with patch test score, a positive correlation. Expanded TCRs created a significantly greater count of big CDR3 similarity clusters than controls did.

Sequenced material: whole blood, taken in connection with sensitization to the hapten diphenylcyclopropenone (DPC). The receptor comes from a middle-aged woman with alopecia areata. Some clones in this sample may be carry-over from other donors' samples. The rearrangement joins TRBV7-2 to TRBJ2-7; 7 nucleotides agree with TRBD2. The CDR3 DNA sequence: TGTGCCAGCAGCTTAGGTTCCGGGGGGACCTACGAGCAGTACTTC. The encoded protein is CASSLGSGGTYEQYF.